This T cell receptor (beta chain) was sequenced in a study of radiotherapy plus CTLA-4 blockade in lung cancer. Study details: Objective responses were seen in under 20% of patients, disease control in about 30%.

Findings and caveats of the study: Radiotherapy plus ipilimumab was followed by expansion in blood of tumor-derived TCR clones. Response, reportedly, was best predicted by interferon-beta along with early blood T cell clone dynamics.

The study gave focal radiation plus ipilimumab CTLA-4 blockade to patients with chemo-refractory metastatic non-small-cell lung cancer. Of note for this clone: Its antigen is as yet unknown.

The germline V gene has CDR1 SGHRS and CDR2 YFSETQ. This CDR3 spans 13 amino acids. V was pared by 4 bases and J by 8 bases, with 12 bases between. Assay used: immunoSEQ multiplex PCR; TCRdb lists only in-frame clones, some missing. The sample carries roughly 120,000 clones, just under 80% recorded once. The chain uses TRBV5-1 and TRBJ1-4; no reliable D call. The sample was peripheral blood, taken from a patient treated with radiotherapy plus ipilimumab. The sequence was collected from a human donor with non-small cell lung cancer who had a partial response to radiotherapy plus ipilimumab. The chain's CDR3 is CASSPSEYEKLFF. CDR3 coding DNA: TGCGCCAGCAGCCCAAGCGAGTACGAAAAACTGTTTTTT. Using reference TRBV5-1 and TRBJ1-4 for the parts outside the CDR3, the full variable domain is KAGVTQTPRYLIKTRGQQVTLSCSPISGHRSVSWYQQTPGQGLQFLFEYFSETQRNKGNFPGRFSGRQFSNSRSEMNVSTLELGDSALYLCASSPSEYEKLFFGSGTQLSVL.